Each of the 27 T cell receptor beta chains below was sequenced from the same sample in a study of cytomegalovirus exposure and HLA in healthy donors. Assay: immunoSEQ multiplex PCR; the TCRdb copy retains only in-frame clones and omits some. This sample has under 150,000 clones, with around 84% found just once. The sequenced sample consisted of PBMCs. The receptors come from a man between 18 and 35 years old in good health and CMV-seropositive.

The chain is built from TRBV5-1 and TRBJ2-3, with a possible D match to TRBD2 (6 bases). There are 16 residues in the CDR3. Trimming left V 4 bases short and J 2 bases short, with 17 bases between. Germline V gives CDR1 SGHRS, CDR2 YFSETQ. The CDR3 DNA sequence: TGCGCCAGCAGCCCTACGGGACTTTCCCTCACAGATACGCAGTATTTT. It translates to CASSPTGLSLTDTQYF. The entire variable domain, with the rest obtained from reference TRBV5-1 and TRBJ2-3, is as follows: KAGVTQTPRYLIKTRGQQVTLSCSPISGHRSVSWYQQTPGQGLQFLFEYFSETQRNKGNFPGRFSGRQFSNSRSEMNVSTLELGDSALYLCASSPTGLSLTDTQYFGPGTRLTVL.

This chain joins TRBV15 and TRBJ1-2; 8 positions agree with TRBD1. Germline V gene data show CDR1 as LNHNV and CDR2 as YYDKDF (reference sequence). The CDR3 loop spans 13 amino acids. J gave up 8 bases and V 0 bases, and 2 bases lay outside the gene matches. The CDR3 nucleotides read TGTGCCACCAGCAGAGATAGACAGGGGGGCTACACCTTC. Residues: CATSRDRQGGYTF. The variable domain in full, with the rest retrieved from reference TRBV15 and TRBJ1-2, is DAMVIQNPRYQVTQFGKPVTLSCSQTLNHNVMYWYQQKSSQAPKLLFHYYDKDFNNEADTPDNFQSRRPNTSFCFLDIRSPGLGDTAMYLCATSRDRQGGYTFGSGTRLTVV.

The DNA of the CDR3 is TGTGCCAGCAGCTTAGATCTTCGGTGGAGGGGCAACTATGGCTACACCTTC. This gives the protein CASSLDLRWRGNYGYTF. The rearrangement joins TRBV11-3 to TRBJ1-2; possible D gene TRBD1, 5 bases. V lost 0 bases to trimming and J lost 2 bases, with 16 bases between them. The CDR3 is made up of 17 amino acids. The germline V gene has CDR1 SGHNT and CDR2 YENEEA.

This clone was observed a single time. For the CDR3, the DNA is TGTGCCAGCAGCCAAGTAAAGGGGTCCAACAATGAGCAGTTCTTC. It yields the protein CASSQVKGSNNEQFF. J is TRBJ2-1 and V is TRBV14; perhaps TRBD1 as D (5 bases). The germline V and J ends were trimmed by 1 base and 5 bases, with 12 bases remaining between them. This CDR3 has 15 amino acids. CDR1 SGHDN and CDR2 FVKESK come from the germline V gene. Looking up the rest from reference TRBV14 and TRBJ2-1 gives the full variable domain: EAGVTQFPSHSVIEKGQTVTLRCDPISGHDNLYWYRRVMGKEIKFLLHFVKESKQDESGMPNNRFLAERTGGTYSTLKVQPAELEDSGVYFCASSQVKGSNNEQFFGPGTRLTVL.

CDR3 nucleotide sequence: TGTGCCAGCAGCTCCCTCGGGACAGGGGGCACAGATACGCAGTATTTT. Amino acid sequence: CASSSLGTGGTDTQYF. The gene calls are TRBV5-4 and TRBJ2-3; 10 bases agree with TRBD1. This CDR3 has 16 amino acids. Germline values: CDR1 SGHNT, CDR2 YYREEE (reference sequence). V lost 3 bases and J lost 1; bases outside the gene matches: 5.

V and J are TRBV18 and TRBJ1-6; tentative D call: TRBD1 (5 bases). Germline CDR1 is KGHSH and CDR2 is LQKENI. The CDR3 is 15 amino acids. The germline V and J ends were trimmed by 2 bases and 10 bases, with 15 bases remaining between them. The CDR3: CASSPLGGTRSPLHF. The CDR3 bases are TGTGCCAGCTCACCATTGGGGGGTACGCGATCACCCCTCCACTTT.

The chain recombines TRBV4-1 with TRBJ1-2, with D hard to call. CDR3 length: 16 amino acids. Germline CDR1 MGHRA, CDR2 YSYEKL. The V and J ends lost 0 bases and 1 base respectively, with 12 bases between them. The CDR3 here is CASSQEEGYSNYGYTF. CDR3 sequence (DNA): TGCGCCAGCAGCCAAGAGGAAGGATACAGTAACTATGGCTACACCTTC.

This chain joins TRBV6-1 and TRBJ1-6; 10 bases align to TRBD1. There are 15 residues in the CDR3. Germline V gives CDR1 MNHNS, CDR2 SASEGT. The J segment lost 1 base and the V segment lost 9 bases, leaving 3 bases of the junction unmatched. The CDR3, as DNA: TGTGCCAGTAGGGACAGGGGTTCCTATAATTCACCCCTCCACTTT. Its protein is CASRDRGSYNSPLHF.

The CDR3: CASSLSLGTAGEQYF. DNA for the CDR3: TGTGCCAGCAGCCTCTCCCTGGGTACGGCGGGAGAGCAGTACTTC. The rearrangement joins TRBV7-9 to TRBJ2-7, with D tentatively TRBD2 (6 bases). The V end was cut by 5 bases, the J end by 7 bases, with 21 bases between. Germline loops: CDR1 SEHNR, CDR2 FQNEAQ (reference sequence). There are 15 residues in the CDR3.

The sample holds one count of this clone. This sequence joins TRBV14 and TRBJ2-1; tentative D call: TRBD2 (6 bases). Germline-derived CDR1 and CDR2 are SGHDN and FVKESK. The CDR3 covers 16 residues. With 4 bases removed from V and 4 bases from J, the gap between germline ends came to 17 bases. The CDR3 DNA follows: TGTGCCAGCAGCCGGAATCTGGCAGGGAGGTACAATGAGCAGTTCTTC. This encodes CASSRNLAGRYNEQFF.

This clone appeared a single time. The chain combines TRBV7-9 with TRBJ1-2; TRBD1 is a possible D gene (5 bases). This CDR3 spans 15 amino acids. Germline loops: CDR1 SEHNR, CDR2 FQNEAQ (reference sequence). V was shortened by 5 bases and J by 3 bases, with 16 bases between the two germline ends. CDR3 protein: CASSREVGTDYGYTF. Here the CDR3 DNA reads TGTGCCAGCAGCCGAGAGGTCGGGACTGACTATGGCTACACCTTC.

Comment on this clone: This CDR3 is also generated by other DNA sequences in the sample. The V call is TRBV5-1, the J call TRBJ2-7, with TRBD1 matching 10 bases. Germline V gene sequence: CDR1 SGHRS, CDR2 YFSETQ. CDR3 length equals 14 residues. V dropped 0 bases and J dropped 4; count of bases not matched to a gene: 1. In DNA form, the CDR3 reads TGCGCCAGCAGCTTGGGGGACAGGGGTTACGAGCAGTACTTC. It encodes CASSLGDRGYEQYF. Supplemented by reference TRBV5-1 and TRBJ2-7, the full variable domain reads KAGVTQTPRYLIKTRGQQVTLSCSPISGHRSVSWYQQTPGQGLQFLFEYFSETQRNKGNFPGRFSGRQFSNSRSEMNVSTLELGDSALYLCASSLGDRGYEQYFGPGTRLTVT.

The genes are TRBV5-5 and TRBJ2-4; D gene uncertain. Germline V lookup: CDR1 SGHKS, CDR2 YYEKEE (reference sequence). Trimming stripped 5 bases from V and 5 bases from J, with 17 bases between. The CDR3 has 15 amino acids. For the CDR3, the DNA is TGTGCCAGCAGAGGTGACATCTTTGCGCAAAACATTCAGTACTTC. It codes for CASRGDIFAQNIQYF.

The rearrangement joins TRBV18 to TRBJ1-5; D is unresolved. V lost 3 bases and J 4 bases, leaving 7 bases between the germline ends. Germline loops: CDR1 KGHSH, CDR2 LQKENI. This CDR3 contains 13 residues. The DNA of the CDR3 is TGTGCCAGCTCACCGCTGGAGAATCAGCCCCAGCATTTT. This codes for CASSPLENQPQHF.

This clone was observed once. The V call is TRBV7-3, the J call TRBJ2-2; 7 bases are a match to TRBD1. The CDR3 covers 15 residues. The V gene's germline CDR1 is SGHTA and CDR2 FQGTGA. Unmatched junction bases numbered 7, after V lost 5 bases and J lost 4 bases. The CDR3 nucleotides are TGTGCCAGCAGCCATCCGGGACAGAGCACCGGGGAGCTGTTTTTT. Amino acid sequence: CASSHPGQSTGELFF.

This clone came up a few times. The J gene is TRBJ1-3, the V gene TRBV30, with D possibly being TRBD1 (6 bases). The V gene's germline CDR1 is GTSNPN and CDR2 SVGIG (reference sequence). The CDR3 consists of 15 residues. The germline V and J ends were trimmed by 2 bases and 0 bases, with 11 bases remaining between them. The CDR3 coding sequence is TGTGCCTGGAGTAGGGGGGGAAGCTCTGGAAACACCATATATTTT. Protein product: CAWSRGGSSGNTIYF.

The rearrangement links TRBV6-1 to TRBJ2-7, with a possible D match to TRBD2 (7 bases). The CDR3 loop spans 11 amino acids. The ends were cut back, 10 bases at V and 4 bases at J, with 11 bases in the middle. Germline CDR1 MNHNS, CDR2 SASEGT. CDR3 sequence: CATGGPYEQYF. As DNA, the CDR3 is TGTGCCACCGGGGGGCCATACGAGCAGTACTTC.

J is TRBJ1-2 and V is TRBV5-1, with TRBD1 matching over 8 bases. V trimming: 0 bases; J trimming: 0 bases; junction bases outside the gene matches: 4. The V gene's germline CDR1 is SGHRS and CDR2 YFSETQ. The CDR3 loop spans 16 amino acids. This chain's CDR3 is CASSLGTGFANYGYTF. CDR3 coding DNA: TGCGCCAGCAGCTTGGGGACAGGGTTCGCTAACTATGGCTACACCTTC.

This clone showed up just once. The chain recombines TRBV5-1 with TRBJ2-7, with D perhaps TRBD1 or TRBD2 (5 bases each). The CDR3 is made up of 13 amino acids. Germline assignment: CDR1 SGHRS and CDR2 YFSETQ. V was trimmed by 4 bases and J by 2 bases, leaving 10 bases between them. CDR3 sequence (DNA): TGCGCCAGCAGCCTGGGGCGGGCCTACGAGCAGTACTTC. As protein: CASSLGRAYEQYF.

The chain combines TRBV11-2 with TRBJ2-5, with TRBD1 as a possible D gene (6 bases). Trimming left V 5 bases short and J 3 bases short, with 19 bases between. The CDR3 length is 16 residues. Germline assignment: CDR1 SGHAT and CDR2 FQNNGV. The CDR3 sequence: CASSMGLGAEKETQYF. In DNA form, the CDR3 reads TGTGCCAGCAGCATGGGTTTGGGGGCAGAAAAAGAGACCCAGTACTTC.

V gene TRBV10-3 combines with J gene TRBJ2-1; the match to TRBD2 covers 12 bases. This CDR3 is 16 amino acids long. V lost 0 bases to trimming and J lost 10 bases; unmatched junction nucleotides: 7. Germline V gene sequence: CDR1 ENHRY, CDR2 SYGVKD. The CDR3 is CAISESPGLAGMEQFF. The DNA of the CDR3 is TGTGCCATCAGTGAGTCGCCCGGACTAGCGGGAATGGAGCAGTTCTTC.

This clone was detected a few times. This chain links TRBV7-9 with TRBJ1-1; 9 bases match TRBD1. V trimming: 2 bases; J trimming: 4 bases; junction bases outside the gene matches: 2. CDR3 size: 14 residues. Per the germline V gene, CDR1 is SEHNR and CDR2 is FQNEAQ (reference sequence). CDR3 loop: CASSLRDRATEAFF. Here the CDR3 DNA reads TGTGCCAGCAGCTTACGGGACAGGGCCACTGAAGCTTTCTTT. The variable domain in full, with the rest retrieved from reference TRBV7-9 and TRBJ1-1, is DTGVSQNPRHKITKRGQNVTFRCDPISEHNRLYWYRQTLGQGPEFLTYFQNEAQLEKSRLLSDRFSAERPKGSFSTLEIQRTEQGDSAMYLCASSLRDRATEAFFGQGTRLTVV.

The gene calls are TRBV5-4 and TRBJ2-7, with D uncertain. This CDR3 spans 13 amino acids. Germline assignment: CDR1 SGHNT and CDR2 YYREEE (reference sequence). The V gene lost 4 bases and the J gene lost 2 bases, with 10 bases spanning the gap. The CDR3 region is CASSPRGPYEQYF. The CDR3 region has the DNA TGTGCCAGCAGCCCTCGTGGGCCCTACGAGCAGTACTTC.

V and J are TRBV27 and TRBJ2-7; 8 bases match TRBD1. The germline CDR1 and CDR2 sequences are MNHEY and SMNVEV (reference sequence). The CDR3 has 14 amino acids. The V and J ends lost 1 base and 3 bases, in that order; junction bases with no gene match: 2. This CDR3 reads CASSLLTGVYEQYF. DNA of the CDR3: TGTGCCAGCAGTTTATTGACAGGGGTCTACGAGCAGTACTTC.

The chain is built from TRBV27 and TRBJ1-2; 7 bases match TRBD1. Germline CDR1 MNHEY, CDR2 SMNVEV (reference sequence). This CDR3 has 12 residues. V was pared by 5 bases and J by 5 bases, with 2 bases of the junction left unmatched. Written as DNA, the CDR3 is TGTGCCAGCAGTCCAGGGGGATATGGCTACACCTTC. Translated: CASSPGGYGYTF.

The rearrangement uses TRBV19 and TRBJ2-1; 8 nucleotides line up with TRBD2. With 3 bases clipped from V and 0 bases from J, the junction kept 10 bases outside the gene matches. Per the germline V gene, CDR1 is LNHDA and CDR2 is SQIVND (reference sequence). The length of the CDR3 is 18 residues. The CDR3 bases are TGTGCCAGTAGTATTGCCCTTGGACTAGCCTTCTCCTACAATGAGCAGTTCTTC. It codes for CASSIALGLAFSYNEQFF.

The chain joins TRBV7-8 to TRBJ2-7, with TRBD2 matching over 10 bases. V shed 5 bases and J 1 base; nucleotides not matched to a gene: 8. The germline V gene has CDR1 SGHVS and CDR2 FQNEAQ. The CDR3 length is 16 residues. The CDR3 DNA is TGTGCCAGCAGCGGACCGGGACTAGCGTTTTCCTACGAGCAGTACTTC. Its translation is CASSGPGLAFSYEQYF.